This T cell receptor beta chain was sequenced in a study of cytotoxic CD8 clonotypes in ibrutinib-treated CLL. Trimming left V 6 bases short and J 3 bases short, with 21 bases between. CDR1 MNHEY and CDR2 SMNVEV come from the germline V gene (reference sequence). The CDR3 spans 16 residues. The table came from immunoSEQ multiplex PCR; TCRdb's copy has only in-frame clones and leaves some out. The sample includes some 130,000 clones, approximately 85% of them seen just once. This receptor was taken from a human donor with chronic lymphocytic leukemia. The rearrangement joins TRBV27 to TRBJ2-7; D gene unclear. The source material was PBMCs, sampled after 24 months of ibrutinib treatment. The CDR3 sequence is CASRVSRISGVYEQYF. The DNA for the CDR3 is TGTGCCAGCAGGGTATCCAGGATTAGTGGGGTCTACGAGCAGTACTTC.